This is a list of T cell receptor beta chains from one sample in a study of T-cell memory formation after mild COVID-19. TCRdb reanalysed the 5' RACE reads using MiXCR and keeps one entry per CDR3 protein. Of 400,000 to 500,000 distinct CDR3 sequences listed, approximately 24% are singletons. What was sequenced was PBMCs or a T cell subset sorted from them (not recorded which). These receptors all come from an adult woman who had mild COVID-19 (a few samples of this study predate the infection). Cell type and time point are not known. Both conserved end residues are part of each CDR3. A D gene is named only where the DNA matches it firmly. Size is stated for part of the rows, as once, few or many counts, or as a class when the clone is expanded.

D gene	V gene	clone size	J gene	CDR3 DNA	CDR3 protein
-	TRBV3-1	few	TRBJ1-5	TGTGCCAGCAGCCAACCCACGGACACCCGCAATCAGCCCCAGCATTTT	CASSQPTDTRNQPQHF
-	TRBV3-1	few	TRBJ1-2	TGTGCCAGCAGCCAAGATTACCGGCTCTATGGCTACACCTTC	CASSQDYRLYGYTF
-	TRBV7-3	-	TRBJ2-5	TGTGCCAGCAGCTTAAAAGGATGGGGGACCCAGTACTTC	CASSLKGWGTQYF
-	TRBV7-9	once	TRBJ1-2	TGTGCCAGCAGCTTAGTTGCAGTTTCTAACTATGGCTACACCTTC	CASSLVAVSNYGYTF
TRBD1	TRBV23-1	-	TRBJ2-2	TGCGCCAGCATTGGGGGACAGGGGAGCACCGGGGAGCTGTTTTTT	CASIGGQGSTGELFF
TRBD2	TRBV12-3/TRBV12-4	few	TRBJ2-1	TGTGCCAGCAGCCACATTGGAGGGGACTACGATGAGCAGTTCTTC	CASSHIGGDYDEQFF
-	TRBV7-9	few	TRBJ1-3	TGTGCCAGCAGCCATGGACAGCGCTCTGGAAACACCATATATTTT	CASSHGQRSGNTIYF
TRBD2	TRBV7-9	many	TRBJ2-1	TGTGCCAGCAGCAACTCAGCGGGAGAGAAGGGTTACAATGAGCAGTTCTTC	CASSNSAGEKGYNEQFF
TRBD1	TRBV9	few	TRBJ2-2	TGTGCCAGCAGCGTGACAGGGGCGGCCGGGGAGCTGTTTTTT	CASSVTGAAGELFF
TRBD2	TRBV5-6	-	TRBJ2-7	TGTGCCAGCAGCCCCCTAGCGGGCTCGAGTGTATACGAGCAGTACTTC	CASSPLAGSSVYEQYF
-	TRBV12-3/TRBV12-4	few	TRBJ1-5	TGTGCCAGCAGCCCACATCTGACAAGAAGCAATCAGCCCCAGCATTTT	CASSPHLTRSNQPQHF
TRBD1	TRBV5-1	many	TRBJ2-7	TGCGCCAGCAGCTCGACAGGGGGGCCCTACGAGCAGTACTTC	CASSSTGGPYEQYF
-	TRBV7-8	-	TRBJ1-1	TGTGCCAGCAGCTTGGTCACTAGGAACACTGAAGCTTTCTTT	CASSLVTRNTEAFF
-	TRBV5-1	-	TRBJ2-7	TGCGCCAGCAGCTTCGGTGTAGGCAGCTACGAGCAGTACTTC	CASSFGVGSYEQYF
-	TRBV27	few	TRBJ1-2	TGTGCCAGCGGTTCTGGGGGGGGAGGCTACACCTTC	CASGSGGGGYTF
-	TRBV6-5	few	TRBJ1-1	TGTGCCAGCAGTACCTACATGAACACTGAAGCTTTCTTT	CASSTYMNTEAFF
-	TRBV12-5	few	TRBJ2-2	TGTGCTAGTGGTCGAAGGGTTTTGAACACCGGGGAGCTGTTTTTT	CASGRRVLNTGELFF
-	TRBV4-3	few	TRBJ1-2	TGCGCCAGCAGCCAAGATAGAGCGACCTATGGCTACACCTTC	CASSQDRATYGYTF
-	TRBV5-1	-	TRBJ2-7	TGCGCCAGCAGCTTGGCCGGGTCGGTCGAGCAGTACTTC	CASSLAGSVEQYF
TRBD1	TRBV11-3	-	TRBJ1-2	TGTGCCAGCAGCCAATGGGACGACAGGGGCGGACTCCGGAGCTACACCTTC	CASSQWDDRGGLRSYTF
-	TRBV5-8	few	TRBJ2-6	TGTGCCAGCTGCCGAGGATGGGTCTCTGGGGCCAACGTCCTGACTTTC	CASCRGWVSGANVLTF
TRBD1	TRBV4-1	-	TRBJ2-7	TGCGCCAGCAGCCCTCCGGGACAGCCTGCTACGGGGCAGTACTTC	CASSPPGQPATGQYF
-	TRBV9	few	TRBJ2-3	TGTGCCAGCAGCCCAAGCAGTGGTTTCTACGATACGCAGTATTTT	CASSPSSGFYDTQYF
-	TRBV12-3/TRBV12-4	few	TRBJ2-3	TGTGCCAGCAGTTGGGGCAGGGTTAGCACAGATACGCAGTATTTT	CASSWGRVSTDTQYF
TRBD2	TRBV7-3	-	TRBJ2-5	TGTGCCAGCAGCTCCGGAGCGGGAGGTCAAGAGACCCAGTACTTC	CASSSGAGGQETQYF
-	TRBV20-1	-	TRBJ1-1	TGCAGTGGCGGAGGACAGTCTGTTTTCTTT	CSGGGQSVFF
-	TRBV10-2	-	TRBJ2-7	TGCGCCAGCAGTCGGGGAAACAGGGGAGGGTCACCCTACGAGCAGTACTTC	CASSRGNRGGSPYEQYF
TRBD1	TRBV2	-	TRBJ1-5	TGTGCCAGCAGCTTGGATCAGGGGGCTTTACAGCCCCAGCATTTT	CASSLDQGALQPQHF
-	TRBV18	few	TRBJ2-6	TGTGCCAGCTCTCAGAGCTCTGGGGCCAACGTCCTGACTTTC	CASSQSSGANVLTF
-	TRBV9	few	TRBJ1-1	TGTGCCAGCAGCGTAGTAATGAGAGTGGACGGAGAAGAAGCTTTCTTT	CASSVVMRVDGEEAFF
-	TRBV5-1	-	TRBJ2-5	TGCGCCAGCAGCTCGACGCCGGGGAGAAGGGAGACCCAGTACTTC	CASSSTPGRRETQYF
TRBD2	TRBV7-9	-	TRBJ2-1	TGTGCCAGCAGCTTCGGGACTAGCGCCTACAATGAGCAGTTCTTC	CASSFGTSAYNEQFF